This entry is about one T cell receptor (beta chain). These data come from a study of blood T cell repertoires in COVID-19. The repertoire was sequenced with immunoSEQ multiplex PCR; TCRdb's copy has only in-frame clones and lacks some. The sample yields some 270,000 clones, 80% to 90% seen once. Cohorts were based on clinical histories the participants reported. CDR3 length: 13 residues. The germline V gene encodes CDR1 MDHEN and CDR2 SYDVKM. Deletions cut 3 bases from V and 7 bases from J, with 12 bases between. This sequence was found in a woman in her twenties or thirties who had recovered from COVID-19. The chain is built from TRBV28 and TRBJ2-5; maybe TRBD2 (5 bases). Sequenced: PBMCs or T cells enriched from blood (not recorded which). The CDR3: CASSLSLAATQYF. For the CDR3, the DNA is TGTGCCAGCAGTTTGTCGCTAGCTGCGACCCAGTACTTC.